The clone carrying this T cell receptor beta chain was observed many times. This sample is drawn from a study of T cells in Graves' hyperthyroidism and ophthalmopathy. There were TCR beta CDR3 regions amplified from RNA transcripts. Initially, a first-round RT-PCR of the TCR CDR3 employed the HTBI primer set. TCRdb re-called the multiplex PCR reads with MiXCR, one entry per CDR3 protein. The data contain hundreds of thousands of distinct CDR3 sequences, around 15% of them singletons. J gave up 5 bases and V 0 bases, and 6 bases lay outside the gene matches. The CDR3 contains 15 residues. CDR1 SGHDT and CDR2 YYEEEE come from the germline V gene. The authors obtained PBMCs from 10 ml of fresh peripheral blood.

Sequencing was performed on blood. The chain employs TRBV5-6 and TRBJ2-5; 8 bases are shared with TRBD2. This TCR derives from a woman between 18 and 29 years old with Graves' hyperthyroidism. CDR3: CASSLAAGGSETQYF. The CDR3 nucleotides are TGTGCCAGCAGCTTGGCTGCGGGAGGCTCGGAGACCCAGTACTTC.